This entry lists 2 T cell receptor beta chains sequenced from one sample in a study of T cell repertoires in cytomegalovirus infection. MiXCR was run by TCRdb on the reads, yielding one entry per CDR3 protein. The sample records about 150,000 distinct CDR3 sequences, less than 25% being singletons. Sequencing used PBMCs. The receptors shown here come from a human donor in good health (CMV status not recorded). Some clones in this sample may be carry-over from other donors' samples.

This clonotype was detected a few times. V gene TRBV28 combines with J gene TRBJ1-4; D perhaps matches TRBD1 (6 bases). In germline, CDR1 is MDHEN, CDR2 SYDVKM. V lost 7 bases and J lost 1, with 16 bases in between. The CDR3 has 16 amino acids. The CDR3 nucleotides read TGTGCCAGCACCTTAGGGGGGGACATAACTAATGAAAAACTGTTTTTT. It translates to CASTLGGDITNEKLFF.

This chain joins TRBV19 and TRBJ1-1, with a weak D call TRBD1 (5 bases). V lost 6 bases and J lost 1, with 15 bases in between. This CDR3 spans 15 amino acids. Germline CDR1 LNHDA, CDR2 SQIVND (reference sequence). In DNA, the CDR3 is TGTGCCAGTAGGACTGGGTATCAGGGGAACACTGAAGCTTTCTTT. It specifies CASRTGYQGNTEAFF.